The clone carrying this T cell receptor beta chain was seen ten or more times. The sample is drawn from a study of T-cell reconstitution after alpha-beta-depleted transplantation in children. Germline values: CDR1 SQVTM, CDR2 ANQGSEA. The CDR3 spans 13 residues. Trimming removed 8 bases at V and 6 bases at J, with 17 bases between. As it was prepared, the TCRbeta library received unique molecular identifiers. One entry per CDR3 protein results from TCRdb running MiXCR on the PCR reads. The sample lists 350,000 to 450,000 distinct CDR3 sequences, around 21% seen once, with 3.5% to 4% in the top ten. The chain uses TRBV29-1 and TRBJ2-1; D is perhaps TRBD1 or TRBD2 (5 bases each). This TCR was recovered from a human donor who donated a stem cell graft to a child with acute myeloid leukemia. The sequencing here drew on PBMCs from the stem cell graft donor, taken from the stem cell graft. This CDR3 is CSSTITGRNEQFF. As DNA, the CDR3 is TGCAGCTCAACCATCACGGGGCGCAATGAGCAGTTCTTC.